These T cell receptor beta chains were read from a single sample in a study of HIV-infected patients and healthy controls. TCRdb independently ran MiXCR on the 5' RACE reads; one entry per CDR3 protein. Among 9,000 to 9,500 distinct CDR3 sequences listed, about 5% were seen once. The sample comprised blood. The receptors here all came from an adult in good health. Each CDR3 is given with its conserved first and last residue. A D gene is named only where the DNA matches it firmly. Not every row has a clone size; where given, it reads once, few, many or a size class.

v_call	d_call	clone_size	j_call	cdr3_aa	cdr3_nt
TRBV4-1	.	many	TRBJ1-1	CASSRELTVHTEAFF	TGCGCCAGCAGCCGCGAGTTGACGGTACACACTGAAGCTTTCTTT
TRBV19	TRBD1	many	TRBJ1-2	CASSSTGTANYGYTF	TGTGCCAGTAGTTCAACAGGGACAGCTAACTATGGCTACACCTTC
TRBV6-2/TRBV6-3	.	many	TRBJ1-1	CASSRTGTSFEAFF	TGTGCCAGCAGCCGAACGGGGACGTCCTTTGAAGCTTTCTTT
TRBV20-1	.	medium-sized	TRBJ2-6	CSASEVAGANVLTF	TGCAGTGCTAGTGAGGTTGCTGGGGCCAACGTCCTGACTTTC
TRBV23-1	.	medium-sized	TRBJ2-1	CASSQFGEDCSYNEQFF	TGCGCCAGCAGTCAATTTGGGGAAGATTGCTCCTACAATGAGCAGTTCTTC
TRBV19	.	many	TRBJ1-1	CASSFEASLNTEAFF	TGTGCCAGTAGCTTTGAGGCTTCGTTGAACACTGAAGCTTTCTTT
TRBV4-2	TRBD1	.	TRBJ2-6	CASSQPGQKTSGANVLTF	TGTGCCAGCAGCCAACCGGGACAGAAAACTTCTGGGGCCAACGTCCTGACTTTC
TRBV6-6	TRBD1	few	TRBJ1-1	CASTLGQHTEAFF	TGTGCCAGCACCCTGGGACAGCACACTGAAGCTTTCTTT
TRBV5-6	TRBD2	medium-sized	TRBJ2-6	CASSLAWGGISSGANVLTF	TGTGCCAGCAGCTTGGCCTGGGGGGGTATTAGCTCTGGGGCCAACGTCCTGACTTTC
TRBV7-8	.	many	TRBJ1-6	CASSSVFGDGYNSPLHF	TGTGCCAGCAGCTCCGTGTTCGGGGACGGATATAATTCACCCCTCCACTTT
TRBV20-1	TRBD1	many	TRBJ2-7	CSARETGGGTAGEQYF	TGCAGTGCTAGAGAAACAGGGGGCGGGACGGCTGGCGAGCAGTACTTC